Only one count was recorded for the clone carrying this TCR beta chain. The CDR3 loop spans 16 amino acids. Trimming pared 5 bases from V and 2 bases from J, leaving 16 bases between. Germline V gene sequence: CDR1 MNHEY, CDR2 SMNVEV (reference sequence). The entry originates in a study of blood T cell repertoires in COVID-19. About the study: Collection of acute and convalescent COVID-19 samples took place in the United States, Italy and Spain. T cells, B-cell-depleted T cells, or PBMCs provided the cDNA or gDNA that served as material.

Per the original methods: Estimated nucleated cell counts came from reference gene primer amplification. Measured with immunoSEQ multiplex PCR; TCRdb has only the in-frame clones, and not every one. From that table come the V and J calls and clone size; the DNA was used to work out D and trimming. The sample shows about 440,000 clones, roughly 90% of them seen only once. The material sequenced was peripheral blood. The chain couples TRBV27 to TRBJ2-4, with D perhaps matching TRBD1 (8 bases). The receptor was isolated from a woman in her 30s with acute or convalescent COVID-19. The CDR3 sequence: CASSKQGEGTKNIQYF. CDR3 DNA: TGTGCCAGCAGTAAACAGGGGGAGGGGACCAAAAACATTCAGTACTTC.